Sequencing of this T cell receptor (beta chain) was carried out in a study of post-analysis software for immune sequencing data. Comment on this clonotype: The antigen is not known.

Libraries were made from TCR beta cDNA, and they carried unique molecular identifiers. T cells, 1 to 10 million of them, yielded approximately 500,000 cDNA molecules. TCRdb re-called the PCR reads through MiXCR, storing one row per CDR3 protein. In the table there are around 770,000 distinct CDR3 sequences, around 42% of which are singletons. Study-wide points: TRBV5-6, TRBV5-1 and TRBV20-1 were among four to six TRBV segments more frequent in patients than controls. Comparison with controls showed significantly lower normalized Chao1 diversity in multiple sclerosis patients. F measure showed strong co-clustering of same-batch samples.

The germline gives CDR1 DFQATT, CDR2 SNEGSKA (reference sequence). V was clipped by 0 bases and J by 4 bases, with 6 bases between them. The CDR3 covers 12 residues. This TCR derives from a girl aged 10 to 17 with multiple sclerosis. The sequenced sample was blood. The chain uses TRBV20-1 and TRBJ1-2, with unresolved D. The CDR3 reads CSARDPLYGYTF. In DNA form, the CDR3 reads TGCAGTGCTAGAGATCCTCTCTATGGCTACACCTTC.